This T cell receptor beta chain was sequenced during a study of blood T cell repertoires in COVID-19. In the study overall: Italy, Spain and the United States were the sources of the convalescent and acute COVID-19 samples. PBMCs, B-cell-depleted T cells, or T cells were the source of the cDNA or gDNA that made up the material.

Patients in Seattle were enrolled during active infection, then followed longitudinally. The CDR3 is 13 amino acids. Germline V gene lookup returns CDR1 SGHDT and CDR2 YYEEEE. Trimming stripped 5 bases from V and 7 bases from J, with 13 bases between. In the study's own analysis: Reference gene primers were amplified, and this amplification served to estimate nucleated cell counts. Some clones are missing from TCRdb's copy, which holds only in-frame ones; the method was immunoSEQ multiplex PCR. V and J calls plus clone size are reproduced from that table; the DNA served to infer D and trimming. The table lists hundreds of thousands of clones, approximately 85% of them singletons.

The chain carries TRBV5-6 and TRBJ1-5; perhaps TRBD1 as D (6 bases). The sequenced material came from peripheral blood. This sequence was found in a man aged 45-65 years with COVID-19, enrolled during active disease. In DNA form, the CDR3 reads TGTGCCAGCAGTTCCCGACAGGCCCAGCCCCAGCATTTT. Its translation: CASSSRQAQPQHF.